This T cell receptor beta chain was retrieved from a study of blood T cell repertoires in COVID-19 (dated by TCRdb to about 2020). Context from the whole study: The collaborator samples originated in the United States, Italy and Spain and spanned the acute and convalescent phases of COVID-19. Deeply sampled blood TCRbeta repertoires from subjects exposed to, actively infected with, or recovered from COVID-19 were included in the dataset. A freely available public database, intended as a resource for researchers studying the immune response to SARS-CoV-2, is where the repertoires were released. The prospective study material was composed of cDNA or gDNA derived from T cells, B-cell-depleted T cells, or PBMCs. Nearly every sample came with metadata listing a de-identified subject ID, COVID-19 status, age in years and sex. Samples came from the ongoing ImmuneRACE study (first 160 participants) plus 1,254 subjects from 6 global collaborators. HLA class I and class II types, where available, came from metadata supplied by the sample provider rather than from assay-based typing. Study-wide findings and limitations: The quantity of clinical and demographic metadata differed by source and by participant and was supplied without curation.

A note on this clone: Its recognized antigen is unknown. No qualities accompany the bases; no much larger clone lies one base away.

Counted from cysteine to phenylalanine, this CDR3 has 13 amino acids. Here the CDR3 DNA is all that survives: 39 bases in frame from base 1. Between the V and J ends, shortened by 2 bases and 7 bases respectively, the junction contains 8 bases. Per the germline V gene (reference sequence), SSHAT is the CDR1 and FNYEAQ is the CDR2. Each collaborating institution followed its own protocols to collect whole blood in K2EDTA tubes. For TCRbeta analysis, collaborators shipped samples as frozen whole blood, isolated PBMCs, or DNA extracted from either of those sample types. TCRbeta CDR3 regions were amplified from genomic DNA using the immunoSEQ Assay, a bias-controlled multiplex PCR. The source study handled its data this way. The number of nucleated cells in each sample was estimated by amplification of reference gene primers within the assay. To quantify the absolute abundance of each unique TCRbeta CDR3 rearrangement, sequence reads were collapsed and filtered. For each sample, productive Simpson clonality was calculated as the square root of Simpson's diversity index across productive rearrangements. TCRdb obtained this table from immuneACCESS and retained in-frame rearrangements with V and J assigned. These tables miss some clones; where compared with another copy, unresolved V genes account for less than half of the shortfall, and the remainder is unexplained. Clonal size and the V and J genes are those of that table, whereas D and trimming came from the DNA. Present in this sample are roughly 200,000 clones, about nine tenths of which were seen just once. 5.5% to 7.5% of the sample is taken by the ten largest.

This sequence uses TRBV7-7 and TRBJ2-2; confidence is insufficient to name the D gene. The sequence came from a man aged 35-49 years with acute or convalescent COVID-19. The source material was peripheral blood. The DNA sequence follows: TGTGCCAGCAGCTTAAAGAGTAGCGGGGAGCTGTTTTTT. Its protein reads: CASSLKSSGELFF.